Shown below are 8 T cell receptor beta chains from a single sample sequenced in a study of T cells in localized non-small cell lung cancer (TCRdb year 2020). The method behind the library was the immunoSEQ multiplex PCR assay. TCRdb limited this immuneACCESS table to in-frame rearrangements with V and J called. A share of clones is missing; checked studies link under half to unresolved V genes, and the rest is unexplained. For this sample the table gives more than 12,000 clones, of which more than 80% were detected only once. Of the sample, around a quarter falls within the top ten clones. Sequenced material: peripheral blood, taken before any cancer treatment. These receptors were taken from a female donor at least 60 years old with stage I squamous cell lung carcinoma.

V usage is TRBV6-6 and J usage is TRBJ2-7; D unresolved. The CDR3 spans 13 residues. The ends were cut back, 2 bases at V and 0 bases at J, with 5 bases in the middle. Germline-derived CDR1 and CDR2 are MNHNY and SVGAGI (reference sequence). The CDR3 is CASSYGYSYEQYF. CDR3 sequence (DNA): TGTGCCAGCAGTTACGGATACTCCTACGAGCAGTACTTC.

The V call is TRBV11-2, the J call TRBJ1-2; TRBD1 matches at 7 bases. Looked up from germline, CDR1 is SGHAT and CDR2 is FQNNGV. Trimming removed 1 base from V and 4 bases from J; junction bases left unmatched: 3. The CDR3 extends over 14 amino acids. CDR3 bases: TGTGCCAGCAGCTTAGCGTCAGGGGGCTATGGCTACACCTTC. The encoded protein is CASSLASGGYGYTF. Combining the CDR3 with reference TRBV11-2 and TRBJ1-2 gives the whole variable domain EAGVAQSPRYKIIEKRQSVAFWCNPISGHATLYWYQQILGQGPKLLIQFQNNGVVDDSQLPKDRFSAERLKGVDSTLKIQPAKLEDSAVYLCASSLASGGYGYTFGSGTRLTVV.

This chain joins TRBV7-9 and TRBJ2-3; a weak D match, TRBD2 (6 bases). Per the germline V gene, CDR1 is SEHNR and CDR2 is FQNEAQ (reference sequence). V was cut by 4 bases and J by 4 bases, with 12 bases left in between. The CDR3 loop spans 14 amino acids. The CDR3 region has the DNA TGTGCCAGCAGCTCCAGTACGGGGGCAGATACGCAGTATTTT. Translation: CASSSSTGADTQYF.

The chain carries TRBV19 and TRBJ1-4; weak D call: TRBD1 (6 bases). The CDR3 consists of 15 residues. The germline V gene encodes CDR1 LNHDA and CDR2 SQIVND (reference sequence). V lost 3 bases to trimming and J lost 0 bases, with 8 bases between them. CDR3 amino acids: CASSIGTSTNEKLFF. CDR3 nucleotide sequence: TGTGCCAGTAGTATTGGGACATCAACTAATGAAAAACTGTTTTTT.

V is TRBV11-3 and J is TRBJ2-1; 9 nucleotides match TRBD2. The CDR3 extends over 18 amino acids. Germline CDR1 and CDR2: SGHNT and YENEEA. V trimming: 5 bases; J trimming: 9 bases; junction bases outside the gene matches: 20. The CDR3 nucleotides are TGTGCCAGCAGCCCCAAAGGGGGGATAGCGGGAGCGGTGGGTGAGCAGTTCTTC. Protein product: CASSPKGGIAGAVGEQFF. Looking up the rest from reference TRBV11-3 and TRBJ2-1 gives the full variable domain: EAGVVQSPRYKIIEKKQPVAFWCNPISGHNTLYWYLQNLGQGPELLIRYENEEAVDDSQLPKDRFSAERLKGVDSTLKIQPAELGDSAVYLCASSPKGGIAGAVGEQFFGPGTRLTVL.

This clone has a single count. This chain uses TRBV4-1 with TRBJ2-1, with 10 bases lining up with TRBD2. The CDR3 consists of 16 residues. In germline, CDR1 is MGHRA, CDR2 YSYEKL. The J segment lost 6 bases and the V segment lost 3 bases, leaving 8 bases of the junction unmatched. DNA of the CDR3: TGCGCCAGCAGCCAGACAGCGGGGGGGCCTCGCAATGAGCAGTTCTTC. It is translated as CASSQTAGGPRNEQFF.

This clone is termed medium-sized (0.01 to 0.1%). This chain connects TRBV25-1 to TRBJ1-1; D remains unclear. V lost 0 bases and J lost 2, with 4 bases in between. The CDR3 covers 13 residues. The germline gives CDR1 MGHDK, CDR2 SYGVNS. CDR3 sequence reads: CASSEYHNTEAFF. CDR3 nucleotide sequence: TGTGCCAGCAGTGAATATCACAACACTGAAGCTTTCTTT. The entire variable domain, with the rest obtained from reference TRBV25-1 and TRBJ1-1, is as follows: EADIYQTPRYLVIGTGKKITLECSQTMGHDKMYWYQQDPGMELHLIHYSYGVNSTEKGDLSSESTVSRIRTEHFPLTLESARPSHTSQYLCASSEYHNTEAFFGQGTRLTVV.

This clone was observed a few times. The V and J genes are TRBV27 and TRBJ1-5; D perhaps matches TRBD1 (6 bases). CDR1 is MNHEY, CDR2 SMNVEV, per germline (reference sequence). V was trimmed by 7 bases and J by 9 bases, leaving 16 bases between them. CDR3 length equals 13 residues. CDR3 residues: CASNYRAVGPQHF. CDR3 DNA sequence: TGTGCCAGCAACTACAGGGCCGTAGGGCCCCAGCATTTT.